Included here is one T cell receptor (beta chain) sequence, with context. What it binds is not known. The data belong to a study of cytomegalovirus exposure and HLA in healthy donors. On the study more broadly: It was reported in a later analysis that the same platform had been used for the 120 or so validation repertoires as for the approximately 700 first-cohort repertoires. Study findings and constraints: Some TCR beta chains (roughly 160 of them) were listed as cytomegalovirus-associated.

V was pared by 2 bases and J by 3 bases, with 7 bases between. The CDR3 has 13 residues. The germline gives CDR1 SEHNR, CDR2 FQNEAQ (reference sequence). The method was immunoSEQ multiplex PCR; TCRdb's version includes in-frame clones alone and lacks a portion of them. The table records 150,000 to 170,000 clones, around 84% of them present only once. The material sequenced was PBMCs. The V call is TRBV7-9, the J call TRBJ1-2; D is possibly TRBD1 (5 bases). This clonotype was sampled from a human donor in good health. CDR3 residues: CASSLKGDYGYTF. The CDR3, as DNA: TGTGCCAGCAGCTTAAAAGGGGACTATGGCTACACCTTC.